The T cell receptor beta chain described here comes from a study of blood T cell repertoires in COVID-19. Study as a whole: The United States, Italy and Spain supplied acute and convalescent COVID-19 samples. Sample material is recorded as cDNA or gDNA derived from T cells, B-cell-depleted T cells, or PBMCs.

Germline V gene data show CDR1 as MNHEY and CDR2 as SMNVEV (reference sequence). CDR3 length: 15 amino acids. The V end was cut by 10 bases, the J end by 0 bases, with 18 bases between. Which cohort a participant joined came from the clinical history participants gave. In the study's own analysis: Estimates of nucleated cell counts were drawn from the amplification of reference gene primers. Produced via immunoSEQ multiplex PCR; TCRdb's table is partial and in-frame only. V and J calls and clone size are given by that table; D and trimming were obtained from the DNA. In the table there are 450,000 to 600,000 clones, about 90% of which are singletons.

The chain carries TRBV27 and TRBJ1-1, with a tentative D call TRBD1 (6 bases). The sequenced sample was PBMCs or T cells enriched from blood (not recorded which). The source of this sequence is a woman between 18 and 29 years old who had recovered from COVID-19. In nucleotides, the CDR3 is TGTGCCACAAGGGGGTACAGGGACGTGAACACTGAAGCTTTCTTT. This gives the protein CATRGYRDVNTEAFF.